These 6 T cell receptor beta chains were all obtained from the same sample, sequenced in a study of technical replicates of blood from several donors. Assay: immunoSEQ multiplex PCR; the TCRdb copy retains only in-frame clones and omits some. The sample yields about 12,000 clones, roughly 96% seen once. The sample taken for sequencing was PBMCs. Receptor source: a human donor in good health.

The rearrangement uses TRBV18 and TRBJ2-7; D is ambiguous. Germline V gives CDR1 KGHSH, CDR2 LQKENI. The CDR3 sequence is 14 residues long. Trimming removed 2 bases at V and 2 bases at J, with 10 bases between. The CDR3 DNA is TGTGCCAGCTCACCAGTAGCAACCGCCTACGAGCAGTACTTC. As protein: CASSPVATAYEQYF.

The chain employs TRBV6-1 and TRBJ1-4, with 8 bases that match TRBD1. Germline lookup yields CDR1 MNHNS and CDR2 SASEGT. With 5 bases clipped from V and 10 bases from J, the junction kept 12 bases outside the gene matches. The CDR3 extends over 15 amino acids. CDR3 nucleotide sequence: TGTGCCAGCAGTCCCGCGGAGGGACAGGTCGTAAAACTGTTTTTT. This gives the protein CASSPAEGQVVKLFF.

The V gene is TRBV10-1, the J gene TRBJ2-1, with TRBD2 matching over 8 bases. The CDR3 runs to 15 residues. The junction had 7 bases not matched to a gene; V was cut back by 3 bases and J by 6 bases. Germline CDR1 WNHNN, CDR2 SYGVQD (reference sequence). DNA for the CDR3: TGCGCCAGCAGTGATATGGGACTAGGCATCAATGAGCAGTTCTTC. Translated, it gives CASSDMGLGINEQFF.

The rearrangement uses TRBV19 and TRBJ2-7, with TRBD2 matching over 8 bases. V lost 6 bases to trimming and J lost 2 bases; unmatched junction nucleotides: 15. The CDR3 loop spans 17 amino acids. In germline, CDR1 is LNHDA, CDR2 SQIVND (reference sequence). The CDR3 region is CASSPTPLAGQTYEQYF. DNA of the CDR3: TGTGCCAGTAGCCCGACCCCGCTAGCGGGCCAAACCTACGAGCAGTACTTC.

The J gene is TRBJ2-3, the V gene TRBV13; TRBD2 matches at 8 bases. This CDR3 region has 16 residues. V was clipped by 4 bases and J by 4 bases; unmatched bases: 10. Germline assignment: CDR1 PRHDT and CDR2 FYEKMQ (reference sequence). This CDR3 is CASSSRSSGDPDTQYF. CDR3 nucleotides: TGTGCCAGCAGCTCCCGGAGTAGCGGGGACCCAGATACGCAGTATTTT.

The V and J genes are TRBV19 and TRBJ1-5; D gene unclear. Germline V lookup: CDR1 LNHDA, CDR2 SQIVND (reference sequence). The CDR3 contains 14 residues. V dropped 3 bases and J dropped 2 bases, with 8 bases sitting between them. DNA of the CDR3: TGTGCCAGTAGTATTGCAGGTGGCAATCAGCCCCAGCATTTT. This encodes CASSIAGGNQPQHF.